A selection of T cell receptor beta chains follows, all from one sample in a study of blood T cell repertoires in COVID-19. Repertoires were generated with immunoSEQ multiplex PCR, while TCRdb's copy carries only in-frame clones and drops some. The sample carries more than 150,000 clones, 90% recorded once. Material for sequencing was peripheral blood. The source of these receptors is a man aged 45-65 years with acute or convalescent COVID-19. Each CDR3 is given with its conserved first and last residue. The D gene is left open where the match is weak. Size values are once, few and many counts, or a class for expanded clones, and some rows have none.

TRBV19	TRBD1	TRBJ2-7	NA	TGTGCCAGTAGTCTTACAGGGGGCGATCGGGAGCAGTACTTC	CASSLTGGDREQYF
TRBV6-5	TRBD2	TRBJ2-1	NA	TGTGCCAGCAGTTACTCGACTAGCGGCTACAATGAGCAGTTCTTC	CASSYSTSGYNEQFF
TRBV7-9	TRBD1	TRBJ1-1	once	TGTGCCAGCAGCCGGAGGAGCGGACAGGGAAGTACTGAAGCTTTCTTT	CASSRRSGQGSTEAFF
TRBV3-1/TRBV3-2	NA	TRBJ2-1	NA	TGTGCCAGCGGACTTCTAGGGGGCAATGAGCAGTTCTTC	CASGLLGGNEQFF
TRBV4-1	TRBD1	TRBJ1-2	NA	TGCGCCAGCAGCCAAGAGGAGTCAGGGGGCAACTATGGCTACACCTTC	CASSQEESGGNYGYTF
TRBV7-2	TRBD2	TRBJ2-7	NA	TGTGCCAGCAGCTCCCGGGGGACTAGCGGGAACCCCTACGAGCAGTACTTC	CASSSRGTSGNPYEQYF
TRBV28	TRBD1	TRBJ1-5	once	TGTGCCAGCACCAATGACAGGGGAAATCAGCCCCAGCATTTT	CASTNDRGNQPQHF
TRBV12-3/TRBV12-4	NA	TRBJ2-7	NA	TGTGCCAGCAGCCCGTTTCCCGGCGAGCAGTACTTC	CASSPFPGEQYF
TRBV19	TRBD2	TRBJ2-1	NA	TGTGCCAGTAGTAATGGCGGGGGGGCCTACAATGAGCAGTTCTTC	CASSNGGGAYNEQFF
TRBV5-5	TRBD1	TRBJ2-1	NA	TGTGCCAGCAGCTTGGAGGGGACAGAGCGCTCCTACAATGAGCAGTTCTTC	CASSLEGTERSYNEQFF
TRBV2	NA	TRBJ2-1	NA	TGTGCCAGCAGTATTGGGCCCTCCTCCTACAATGAGCAGTTCTTC	CASSIGPSSYNEQFF
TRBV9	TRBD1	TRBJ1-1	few	TGTGCCAGCAGCCCATATAAGGGCACCGACAGGGCCCCCGGGGCTTTCTTT	CASSPYKGTDRAPGAFF
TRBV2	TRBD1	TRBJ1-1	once	TGTGCCAGCAGTCAGGGGGTGAACACTGAAGCTTTCTTT	CASSQGVNTEAFF
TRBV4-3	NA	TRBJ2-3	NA	TGCGCCAGCAGCCAAGATAGGAACGGAGGCACAGATACGCAGTATTTT	CASSQDRNGGTDTQYF
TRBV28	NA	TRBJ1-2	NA	TGTGCCAGCAGTCCCAACGCAGGGGCGGGGGACTATGGCTACACCTTC	CASSPNAGAGDYGYTF
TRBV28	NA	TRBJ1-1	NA	TGTGCCAGCAGTTTATGGGGCGAAATGAACACTGAAGCTTTCTTT	CASSLWGEMNTEAFF
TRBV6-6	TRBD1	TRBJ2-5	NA	TGTGCCAGCAGTCCATTACCACAGGGGTATCAAGAGACCCAGTACTTC	CASSPLPQGYQETQYF
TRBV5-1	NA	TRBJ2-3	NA	TGCGCCAGCAGCTTGCCCCAAACAGATACGCAGTATTTT	CASSLPQTDTQYF
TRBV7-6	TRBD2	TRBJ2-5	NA	TGTGCCAGCAGCTTAGGGGCTGGACTAGCGGGAGCGCGGGAGACCCAGTACTTC	CASSLGAGLAGARETQYF
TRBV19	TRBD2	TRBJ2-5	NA	TGTGCCAGTCGGGGGGGAGAGACCCAGTACTTC	CASRGGETQYF
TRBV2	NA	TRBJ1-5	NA	TGTGCCAGCAGTGGGCCTAGCAATCAGCCCCAGCATTTT	CASSGPSNQPQHF
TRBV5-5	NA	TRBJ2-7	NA	TGTGCCAGCAGCCTTTGGACAGCAAACGAGCAGTACTTC	CASSLWTANEQYF
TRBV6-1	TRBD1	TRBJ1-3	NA	TGTGCCAGCAGTGAGTCTGGGACAGGGGGTTCTTTTGGAAACACCATATATTTT	CASSESGTGGSFGNTIYF
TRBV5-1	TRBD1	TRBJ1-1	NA	TGCGCCAGCAGCGACCCGGGACAGCCGAACACTGAAGCTTTCTTT	CASSDPGQPNTEAFF
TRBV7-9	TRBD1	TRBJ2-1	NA	TGTGCCAGCAGCGCTTCCGGGACAGGGGTCTACAATGAGCAGTTCTTC	CASSASGTGVYNEQFF
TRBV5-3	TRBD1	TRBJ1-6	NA	TGTGCCAGCCACGCAGACAGGGGCCATAATTCACCCCTCCACTTT	CASHADRGHNSPLHF
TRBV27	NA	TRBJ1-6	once	TGTGCCAGCAGTTTTAGAGGAGATTCACCCCTCCACTTT	CASSFRGDSPLHF
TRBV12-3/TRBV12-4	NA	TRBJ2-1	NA	TGTGCCAGCGCCCGGGGTAATGAGCAGTTCTTC	CASARGNEQFF
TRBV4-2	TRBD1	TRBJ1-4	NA	TGTGCCAGCAGCCAAGTAGGGACAGGGGCTAATGAAAAACTGTTTTTT	CASSQVGTGANEKLFF
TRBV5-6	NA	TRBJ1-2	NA	TGTGCCAGCAGCTTGGGTGGGGCCTATGGCTACACCTTC	CASSLGGAYGYTF
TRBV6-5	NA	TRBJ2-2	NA	TGTGCCAGCAGTTACTCTGTCCGCGGGGAGCTGTTTTTT	CASSYSVRGELFF
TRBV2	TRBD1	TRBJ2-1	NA	TGTGCCAGCAGTGAGGGGCAGGGGGCTTATGAGCAGTTCTTC	CASSEGQGAYEQFF
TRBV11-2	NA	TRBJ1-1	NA	TGTGCCAGCAGTTCTACAGAGAACACTGAAGCTTTCTTT	CASSSTENTEAFF
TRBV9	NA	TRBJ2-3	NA	TGTGCCAGCAGCGTAGGCGGGTCCGGCACAGATACGCAGTATTTT	CASSVGGSGTDTQYF
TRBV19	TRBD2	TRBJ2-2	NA	TGTGCCAGTCTGGGACTAGCGGGAGGAAGCACCGGGGAGCTGTTTTTT	CASLGLAGGSTGELFF
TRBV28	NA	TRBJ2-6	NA	TGTGCCAGCAGCCAACCTACTGGGGCCAACGTCCTGACTTTC	CASSQPTGANVLTF
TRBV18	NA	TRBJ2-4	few	TGTGCCAGCTCACTCGTCCCGGGACACCGCGAGGCCAAAAACATTCAGTACTTC	CASSLVPGHREAKNIQYF
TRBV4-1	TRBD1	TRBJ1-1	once	TGCGCCAGCAGCCAAGAATTGGGACAGTGGGACACTGAAGCTTTCTTT	CASSQELGQWDTEAFF
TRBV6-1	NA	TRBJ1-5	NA	TGTGCCAGCAGTGAACTCGGGGGGCAGCCCCAGCATTTT	CASSELGGQPQHF
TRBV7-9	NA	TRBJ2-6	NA	TGTGCCAGCAGGGGTCGGCGGGAAGGCTCTGGGGCCAACGTCCTGACTTTC	CASRGRREGSGANVLTF
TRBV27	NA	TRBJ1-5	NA	TGTGCCAGTAAAAGTACAGGGACCGGGGGGGCCCAGCATTTT	CASKSTGTGGAQHF
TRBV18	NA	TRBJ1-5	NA	TGTGCCAGCTCAAACAGGGAGGGTCAGCCCCAGCATTTT	CASSNREGQPQHF
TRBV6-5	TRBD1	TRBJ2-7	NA	TGTGCCAGCAGAATGGCCAGGACAGGATCCTACGAGCAGTACTTC	CASRMARTGSYEQYF
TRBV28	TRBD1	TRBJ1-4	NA	TGTGCCAGCACCATGACAGGGGGACTTGAAAAACTGTTTTTT	CASTMTGGLEKLFF
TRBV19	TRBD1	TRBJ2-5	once	TGTGCCAGTAGTACGCAGGGGGCGCGAGAGACCCAGTACTTC	CASSTQGARETQYF
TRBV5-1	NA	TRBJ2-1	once	TGCGCCAGCAGCCCCGGACAGCTCTACAATGAGCAGTTCTTC	CASSPGQLYNEQFF
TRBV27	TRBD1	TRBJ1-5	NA	TGTGCCAGCAGTAAGCGACGGGACAGGGGTGTGAGCAATCAGCCCCAGCATTTT	CASSKRRDRGVSNQPQHF
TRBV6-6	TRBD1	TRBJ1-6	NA	TGTGCCAGCAGTCATATCCCCGGGACAGGGGGTAATTCACCCCTCCACTTT	CASSHIPGTGGNSPLHF
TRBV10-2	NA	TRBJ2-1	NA	TGCGCCAGCAGTGAGACCCTAGCGCCTACCTCCTACAATGAGCAGTTCTTC	CASSETLAPTSYNEQFF
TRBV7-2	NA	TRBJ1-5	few	TGTGCCAGCAGCATCACAGGGTCCAATCAGCCCCAGCATTTT	CASSITGSNQPQHF
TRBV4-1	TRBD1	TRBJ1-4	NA	TGCGCCAGCAGCCAAACGGGACAGGGGGCTAGGGGTAATGAAAAACTGTTTTTT	CASSQTGQGARGNEKLFF
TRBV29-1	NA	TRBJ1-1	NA	TGCAGCGCTACGACAGGTATAGACACTGAAGCTTTCTTT	CSATTGIDTEAFF
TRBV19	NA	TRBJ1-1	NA	TGTGCCAGTAGTAGCGGATCCCTTTACGACTACACTGAAGCTTTCTTT	CASSSGSLYDYTEAFF
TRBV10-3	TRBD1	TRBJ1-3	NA	TGTGCCATCAGTTGGGACAGCATGAATTCCGGAAACACCATATATTTT	CAISWDSMNSGNTIYF
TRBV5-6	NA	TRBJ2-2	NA	TGTGCCAGCAGCCAGACCGTGGAGTACACCGGGGAGCTGTTTTTT	CASSQTVEYTGELFF